These T cell receptor beta chains were read from a single sample in a study of cytomegalovirus exposure and HLA in healthy donors. Measured with immunoSEQ multiplex PCR; TCRdb has only the in-frame clones, and not every one. The sample has about 84,000 clones, 63% seen once. Sequences were obtained from PBMCs. The receptors shown here come from a woman between 35 and 50 years old in good health and CMV-seropositive. The CDR3 runs from the conserved cysteine through the conserved F or W. A D gene is named only where the DNA matches it firmly. The listing skips clone size in some rows; elsewhere it reads once, few, many or a size class.

>TRBV7-9|.|TRBJ2-1|13|.
TGTGCCAGCAGCTTGGGTCTAGCGTATGAGCAGTTCTTC
CASSLGLAYEQFF
>TRBV4-3|.|TRBJ1-1|14|few
TGCGCCAGCAGCCAAGATTGGGGGGACACTGAAGCTTTCTTT
CASSQDWGDTEAFF
>TRBV5-1|TRBD2|TRBJ2-1|12|.
TGCGCCAGCAGCACCAGCGGGAGTAGGCGGTTCTTC
CASSTSGSRRFF
>TRBV5-1|TRBD2|TRBJ2-6|18|few
TGCGCCAGCAGCTTGGGACTAGCGGGGCACTCTGGGGCCAACGTCCTGACTTTC
CASSLGLAGHSGANVLTF
>TRBV28|.|TRBJ2-7|11|.
TGTGCCAGCCGACAGCTGGACGAGCAGTACTTC
CASRQLDEQYF
>TRBV6-5|.|TRBJ2-7|15|.
TGTGCCAGCAGTTACTCCGCGGGGAGCTCCTACGAGCAGTACTTC
CASSYSAGSSYEQYF
>TRBV5-1|.|TRBJ2-3|15|.
TGCGCCAGCAGCTTGGAAGGGGGTACCACAGATACGCAGTATTTT
CASSLEGGTTDTQYF
>TRBV18|.|TRBJ1-1|14|few
TGTGCCAGCTCACCACTCCAGGGGTTGTCTGAAGCTTTCTTT
CASSPLQGLSEAFF
>TRBV19|TRBD1|TRBJ2-5|14|.
TGTGCCAGTAGAAAAGGACAGGGGAAAGAGACCCAGTACTTC
CASRKGQGKETQYF
>TRBV11-2|.|TRBJ1-2|14|few
TGTGCCAGCAGCTCCGGACTGGCTAACTATGGCTACACCTTC
CASSSGLANYGYTF
>TRBV7-9|TRBD2|TRBJ2-3|18|.
TGTGCCAGCAGCTTAGGAGGACCTAGCGGGATATCGGCAGATACGCAGTATTTT
CASSLGGPSGISADTQYF
>TRBV9|.|TRBJ1-5|18|few
TGTGCCAGCAGCGTAGTTCGGGGGGGCGGTGAGAGCAATCAGCCCCAGCATTTT
CASSVVRGGGESNQPQHF
>TRBV18|.|TRBJ1-1|16|.
TGTGCCAGCTCCCGGAGGGGACTGACGATGAACACTGAAGCTTTCTTT
CASSRRGLTMNTEAFF
>TRBV7-9|.|TRBJ2-5|16|.
TGTGCCAGCAGCTTGACCCCAACAGGGTACCAAGAGACCCAGTACTTC
CASSLTPTGYQETQYF
>TRBV6-1|.|TRBJ1-2|14|.
TGTGCCAGCAGTGAAGGTCCAACCGGCTATGGCTACACCTTC
CASSEGPTGYGYTF
>TRBV20-1|TRBD1|TRBJ1-1|11|.
TGCAGTGCTCGTGACAGGGCTAAAGCTTTCTTT
CSARDRAKAFF
>TRBV5-1|.|TRBJ2-1|14|.
TGCGCCAGCAGCTTGGGAGGGGGGGACAATGAGCAGTTCTTC
CASSLGGGDNEQFF
>TRBV6-6|TRBD2|TRBJ2-7|14|few
TGTGCCAGCGTCGGGACTAGCGGGATTGAGGAGCAGTACTTC
CASVGTSGIEEQYF
>TRBV11-2|TRBD1|TRBJ1-2|15|.
TGTGCCAGCAGCAGCAGGGGGGAAGCTAACTATGGCTACACCTTC
CASSSRGEANYGYTF
>TRBV7-9|TRBD1|TRBJ1-3|16|few
TGTGCCAGCAGCCTGTCAGGGGGCCCCTCTGGAAACACCATATATTTT
CASSLSGGPSGNTIYF
>TRBV28|TRBD2|TRBJ2-1|18|.
TGTGCCACAAACACCGGGACTAGCGGGAGGGCCATCTACAATGAGCAGTTCTTC
CATNTGTSGRAIYNEQFF
>TRBV19|TRBD1|TRBJ2-2|15|.
TGTGCCAGTAGTATCTCCGGGACAGTCACCGGGGAGCTGTTTTTT
CASSISGTVTGELFF
>TRBV19|.|TRBJ2-3|15|.
TGTGCCAGTAGTAGTTGGGAGGACGGCACAGATACGCAGTATTTT
CASSSWEDGTDTQYF
>TRBV28|TRBD2|TRBJ2-7|16|.
TGTGCCAGCAGTTTATTTAGGAGCGGGAGCTCCTACGAGCAGTACTTC
CASSLFRSGSSYEQYF
>TRBV9|.|TRBJ2-5|17|.
TGTGCCAGCAGTGATAACCCGACAGGAGTTTGGGGGGAGACCCAGTACTTC
CASSDNPTGVWGETQYF
>TRBV5-1|TRBD2|TRBJ2-1|18|.
TGCGCCAGCATGCCTTCCGGGACTAGCGTTCGATCCTACAATGAGCAGTTCTTC
CASMPSGTSVRSYNEQFF
>TRBV19|TRBD1|TRBJ1-2|15|few
TGTGCCAGTAGTATCGGACTCAGGGGGACGGATGGCTACACCTTC
CASSIGLRGTDGYTF
>TRBV11-2|.|TRBJ1-4|16|.
TGTGCCAGCAGCTTAGATGCGCATGGGGGGTATGAAAAACTGTTTTTT
CASSLDAHGGYEKLFF
>TRBV5-1|.|TRBJ1-1|15|few
TGCGCCAGCAGCTTGCGGTTCGGGGGGAGGACTGAAGCTTTCTTT
CASSLRFGGRTEAFF
>TRBV5-1|TRBD2|TRBJ2-3|15|.
TGCGCCAGCAGCTTGACGGCGGGAGCTGGAGATACGCAGTATTTT
CASSLTAGAGDTQYF
>TRBV10-1|.|TRBJ2-7|13|.
TGCGCCAGCAGTGGGTCCCAGATCTACGAGCAGTACTTC
CASSGSQIYEQYF
>TRBV28|.|TRBJ1-2|8|.
TGTGCCAGCACCCCCGACACCTTC
CASTPDTF
>TRBV16|TRBD2|TRBJ2-7|15|.
TGTGCCAGCAGCTCAAGACTAGCGGGAACCTACGAGCAGTACTTC
CASSSRLAGTYEQYF
>TRBV13|TRBD1|TRBJ2-2|19|.
TGTGCCAGCAGCCCAACCCCGGACGGGACAGAATCGAACACCGGGGAGCTGTTTTTT
CASSPTPDGTESNTGELFF
>TRBV5-6|.|TRBJ1-5|14|.
TGTGCCAGCAGCTTCTCAGGGGTTTATCAGCCCCAGCATTTT
CASSFSGVYQPQHF
>TRBV11-2|.|TRBJ1-1|13|.
TGTGCCAGCAGCTTACCAGGGAACACTGAAGCTTTCTTT
CASSLPGNTEAFF
>TRBV7-9|.|TRBJ1-1|13|.
TGTGCCAGCAGCTTAGAGGCAGGGGCTGAAGCTTTCTTT
CASSLEAGAEAFF
>TRBV7-9|.|TRBJ1-5|14|.
TGTGCCAGCAGCTCAGGGAATCGCAATCAGCCCCAGCATTTT
CASSSGNRNQPQHF
>TRBV6-6|.|TRBJ2-7|13|.
TGTGCTGCGATGGGGAGGAGCTCCTACGAGCAGTACTTC
CAAMGRSSYEQYF
>TRBV5-4|.|TRBJ2-5|12|.
TGTGCCAGCAGCTGGCTTCAAGAGACCCAGTACTTC
CASSWLQETQYF
>TRBV5-6|.|TRBJ2-5|15|.
TGTGCCAGCAGCTTGTTTGGCGTAGCCCTCAGGGCCCAGTACTTC
CASSLFGVALRAQYF
>TRBV4-3|TRBD1|TRBJ2-6|20|.
TGCGCCAGCAGCCAAGATCCGACGGGACAGGGAAGCTCTGGGGCCAACGTCCTGACTTTC
CASSQDPTGQGSSGANVLTF
>TRBV21-1|.|TRBJ1-1|17|.
TGTGCCAGCAGCGTCAAAGTCCCGGGACAGGGATCCACTGAAGCTTTCTTT
CASSVKVPGQGSTEAFF
>TRBV9|TRBD2|TRBJ2-7|16|.
TGTGCCAGCAGCGTAGGCTCGGGGGGAAAGGTGCTCGAGCAGTACTTC
CASSVGSGGKVLEQYF
>TRBV27|TRBD2|TRBJ2-7|16|.
TGTGCCAGCAGGGACAAAAGCGGGAGGTGCTCCTACGAGCAGTACTTC
CASRDKSGRCSYEQYF
>TRBV9|.|TRBJ2-7|16|.
TGTGCCAGCAGCTCCGAGATTGAAGGACAGCCCTACGAGCAGTACTTC
CASSSEIEGQPYEQYF
>TRBV7-6|.|TRBJ2-3|18|.
TGTGCCAGCAGCTTAGGGCAGGGGGACTGGAGCGGCACAGATACGCAGTATTTT
CASSLGQGDWSGTDTQYF
>TRBV30|TRBD1|TRBJ1-5|13|once
TGTGCCTGGAACAGGGGAACGAATCAGCCCCAGCATTTT
CAWNRGTNQPQHF